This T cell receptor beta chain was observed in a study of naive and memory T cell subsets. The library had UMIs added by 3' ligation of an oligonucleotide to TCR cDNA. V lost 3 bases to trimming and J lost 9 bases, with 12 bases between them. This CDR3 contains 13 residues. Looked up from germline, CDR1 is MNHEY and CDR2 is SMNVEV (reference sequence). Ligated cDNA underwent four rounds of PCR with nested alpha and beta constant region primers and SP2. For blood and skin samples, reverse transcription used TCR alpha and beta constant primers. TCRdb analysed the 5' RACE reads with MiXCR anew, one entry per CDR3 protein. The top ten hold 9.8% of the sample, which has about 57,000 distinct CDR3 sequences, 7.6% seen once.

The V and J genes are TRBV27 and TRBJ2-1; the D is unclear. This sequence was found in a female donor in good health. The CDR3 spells CASSFTFGSEQFF. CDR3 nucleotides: TGTGCCAGCAGTTTTACTTTCGGCAGTGAGCAGTTCTTC.